Presented here are 24 T cell receptor beta chains from one specimen sequenced in a study of blood T cell repertoires in COVID-19. Only in-frame clones appear in the TCRdb table, and some are missing; sequencing was by immunoSEQ multiplex PCR. This table holds a few hundred thousand clones, around 87% found once. The sample comprised peripheral blood. Receptor source: a woman aged 45-59 years with acute or convalescent COVID-19.

The rearrangement uses TRBV6-2 or TRBV6-3 and TRBJ2-2; D is possibly TRBD1 (6 bases). CDR1 and CDR2 from the germline V gene are MNHEY and SVGEGT. CDR3 length equals 17 residues. The V gene lost 2 bases and the J gene lost 0 bases, with 13 bases spanning the gap. The CDR3 loop is CASSYPRGTPNTGELFF. In nucleotides, the CDR3 is TGTGCCAGCAGTTACCCGAGGGGGACCCCGAACACCGGGGAGCTGTTTTTT.

This clone was observed a single time. This CDR3 reads CASSFRGGLAGGQDTQYF. In nucleotides, the CDR3 is TGTGCCAGCAGTTTTAGAGGGGGACTAGCGGGAGGGCAAGATACGCAGTATTTT. V is TRBV28 and J is TRBJ2-3; 16 nucleotides align to TRBD2. Germline V gene lookup returns CDR1 MDHEN and CDR2 SYDVKM. The CDR3 runs to 18 residues. J lost 5 bases, V lost 3 bases, and 8 bases had no gene match.

To note about this clone: The germline gene is not matched at one end of the junction; a read error may be the cause. The chain links TRBV6-5 to TRBJ2-1, with D hard to call. The CDR3 is 16 residues long. Germline CDR1 and CDR2: MNHEY and SVGAGI. The CDR3 here is CASSYYLTAIYNEQFF. CDR3 bases: TGTGCCAGCAGCTACTACCTCACAGCTATATACAATGAGCAGTTCTTC.

The rearrangement joins TRBV12-3 or TRBV12-4 to TRBJ1-1; D is ambiguous. V lost 3 bases, J lost 5 bases, and 7 bases lay in between. This CDR3 region has 12 residues. CDR3 DNA: TGTGCCAGCAGTTTGTCAACTACTGAAGCTTTCTTT. Translation: CASSLSTTEAFF.

V and J are TRBV18 and TRBJ2-7, with a tentative D call TRBD1 (6 bases). CDR1 and CDR2 (germline): KGHSH, LQKENI. The ends were cut back, 5 bases at V and 2 bases at J, with 16 bases in the middle. The CDR3 has 15 amino acids. The CDR3 sequence: CASSSSSGAAYEQYF. The CDR3 DNA reads as TGTGCCAGCTCATCATCTTCAGGGGCTGCCTACGAGCAGTACTTC.

The chain combines TRBV18 with TRBJ1-1, with TRBD1 as a possible D gene (6 bases). Germline V gene sequence: CDR1 KGHSH, CDR2 LQKENI. The CDR3 runs 16 residues. V lost 3 bases and J lost 1, with 15 bases in between. The CDR3 DNA sequence: TGTGCCAGCTCACCTTTTTCCGGGACACGGAACACTGAAGCTTTCTTT. Translating it yields CASSPFSGTRNTEAFF.

This sequence joins TRBV19 and TRBJ2-7, with TRBD1 matching over 7 bases. The CDR3 contains 13 residues. V was pared by 6 bases and J by 8 bases, with 10 bases of the junction left unmatched. Germline CDR1 is LNHDA and CDR2 is SQIVND (reference sequence). CDR3 sequence reads: CASSQPMTGQQYF. The CDR3, as DNA: TGTGCCAGTAGCCAACCGATGACAGGGCAGCAGTACTTC.

The chain couples TRBV9 to TRBJ2-7, with 11 bases that match TRBD2. The CDR3 runs 19 residues. J lost 1 base, V lost 4 bases, and 16 bases had no gene match. Germline lookup yields CDR1 SGDLS and CDR2 YYNGEE. CDR3: CASSFSEGVAGGPSYEQYF. CDR3 DNA: TGTGCCAGCAGCTTCTCGGAGGGAGTAGCGGGAGGGCCGTCCTACGAGCAGTACTTC.

The rearrangement joins TRBV7-8 to TRBJ1-1; 9 bases map to TRBD1. J was trimmed by 4 bases and V by 1 base; bases with no gene match: 7. CDR1 SGHVS and CDR2 FQNEAQ come from the germline V gene. CDR3 length equals 16 residues. CDR3 coding DNA: TGTGCCAGCAGCTTAGAACAGGGGGCGCTGACCACTGAAGCTTTCTTT. Encoded protein: CASSLEQGALTTEAFF.

The chain couples TRBV15 to TRBJ1-5; D is undetermined. V lost 4 bases and J 6 bases, leaving 10 bases between the germline ends. CDR1 is LNHNV and CDR2 is YYDKDF in the germline V gene (reference sequence). The CDR3 runs 13 residues. As DNA, the CDR3 is TGTGCCACCAGCAAGAGGGTAGGTCAGCCCCAGCATTTT. Protein: CATSKRVGQPQHF. The entire variable domain, with the rest obtained from reference TRBV15 and TRBJ1-5, is as follows: DAMVIQNPRYQVTQFGKPVTLSCSQTLNHNVMYWYQQKSSQAPKLLFHYYDKDFNNEADTPDNFQSRRPNTSFCFLDIRSPGLGDTAMYLCATSKRVGQPQHFGDGTRLSIL.

CDR3 amino acids: CASSKPSGTAIEQFF. The CDR3 bases are TGTGCCAGTAGTAAGCCTTCCGGGACAGCTATCGAGCAGTTCTTC. The chain couples TRBV19 to TRBJ2-1; 7 bases line up with TRBD1. The CDR3 length is 15 residues. The germline V gene has CDR1 LNHDA and CDR2 SQIVND (reference sequence). Trimming cost V 4 bases and J 10 bases; bases outside gene matches: 13.

The chain recombines TRBV7-9 with TRBJ2-5, with TRBD1 matching over 8 bases. CDR3 length: 15 residues. The ends lost 7 bases at V and 5 bases at J; junction bases unmatched: 12. CDR1 is SEHNR and CDR2 is FQNEAQ in the germline V gene (reference sequence). In nucleotides, the CDR3 is TGTGCCAGCACCGACATGCCAGGGGGCGCGGAGACCCAGTACTTC. Protein: CASTDMPGGAETQYF.

The chain employs TRBV7-3 and TRBJ2-2, with D possibly TRBD2 on 6 matching bases. The CDR3 has 15 amino acids. Between the trimmed V and J ends, which lost 2 bases and 4 bases, there was a span of 11 bases. Germline loops: CDR1 SGHTA, CDR2 FQGTGA. Written as DNA, the CDR3 is TGTGCCAGCAGCTTATCTAGCGATGGCACCGGGGAGCTGTTTTTT. It is translated as CASSLSSDGTGELFF.

In regard to this clone: This same CDR3 is encoded by further DNA sequences in the sample. The J gene is TRBJ2-7, the V gene TRBV7-9; D call uncertain. Per the germline V gene, CDR1 is SEHNR and CDR2 is FQNEAQ (reference sequence). The CDR3 spans 11 residues. V shed 5 bases and J shed 4 bases, with 6 bases lying between them. The CDR3 here is CASSLSYEQYF. The CDR3 DNA follows: TGTGCCAGCAGCCTGTCTTACGAGCAGTACTTC. Full variable domain (rest looked up from reference TRBV7-9 and TRBJ2-7): DTGVSQNPRHKITKRGQNVTFRCDPISEHNRLYWYRQTLGQGPEFLTYFQNEAQLEKSRLLSDRFSAERPKGSFSTLEIQRTEQGDSAMYLCASSLSYEQYFGPGTRLTVT.

This clone was seen a handful of times. The chain joins TRBV7-9 to TRBJ1-4, with TRBD1 matching over 8 bases. Germline CDR1 reads SEHNR; CDR2 reads FQNEAQ (reference sequence). The CDR3 contains 17 residues. Trimming took 5 bases from V and 0 from J; bases not matched to a gene: 8. The CDR3 region is CASSEDRVTSTNEKLFF. The CDR3 DNA reads as TGTGCCAGCAGCGAGGACAGGGTGACTTCAACTAATGAAAAACTGTTTTTT.

The chain combines TRBV2 with TRBJ1-2; 7 bases align to TRBD1. The CDR3 sequence is 17 residues long. V lost 4 bases, J lost 1 base, and 12 bases stayed unmatched. The germline CDR1 and CDR2 sequences are SNHLY and FYNNEI. The CDR3 reads CASSAPGDRNNNYGYTF. DNA of the CDR3: TGTGCCAGCAGTGCCCCGGGGGACAGAAACAATAACTATGGCTACACCTTC.

This chain uses TRBV11-2 with TRBJ1-1, with D perhaps TRBD1 (5 bases). CDR1 and CDR2 from the germline V gene are SGHAT and FQNNGV. With 3 bases removed from V and 3 bases from J, the gap between germline ends came to 11 bases. This CDR3 has 14 amino acids. The CDR3 is CASSLEGVYTEAFF. The CDR3, as DNA: TGTGCCAGCAGCTTGGAAGGGGTATACACTGAAGCTTTCTTT.

The V and J genes are TRBV29-1 and TRBJ1-1; D is ambiguous. The CDR3 runs to 12 residues. V lost 6 bases and J lost 4, with 12 bases in between. Germline lookup yields CDR1 SQVTM and CDR2 ANQGSEA. In nucleotides, the CDR3 is TGCAGCGTGGGAGATGCTTCCACTGAAGCTTTCTTT. Amino acid sequence: CSVGDASTEAFF.

This clone came up a few times. Other DNA sequences of this sample code for an identical CDR3. The chain joins TRBV9 to TRBJ2-1, with 7 bases identical to TRBD2. Germline V CDR1 and CDR2: SGDLS, YYNGEE. CDR3 length equals 15 residues. The V gene end was trimmed by 0 bases and the J gene end by 2 bases; junction bases not matched to a gene: 2. The CDR3 DNA follows: TGTGCCAGCAGCGTAGGGGCGGGAGCCTACAATGAGCAGTTCTTC. Protein sequence: CASSVGAGAYNEQFF. Complete variable domain (other parts from reference TRBV9 and TRBJ2-1): DSGVTQTPKHLITATGQRVTLRCSPRSGDLSVYWYQQSLDQGLQFLIQYYNGEERAKGNILERFSAQQFPDLHSELNLSSLELGDSALYFCASSVGAGAYNEQFFGPGTRLTVL.

This clone has just one count. The chain joins TRBV5-8 to TRBJ1-1; TRBD1 matches 7 bases. The CDR3 spans 15 residues. The V and J ends lost 1 base and 4 bases, in that order; junction bases with no gene match: 7. In germline, CDR1 is SGHTS, CDR2 YDEGEE. The CDR3 region is CASSLWKGAGTEAFF. Here the CDR3 DNA reads TGTGCCAGCAGCTTGTGGAAGGGGGCTGGCACTGAAGCTTTCTTT.

This clone has only one observation. The rearrangement uses TRBV19 and TRBJ2-7; D is unresolved. CDR1 and CDR2 from the germline V gene are LNHDA and SQIVND (reference sequence). V lost 0 bases and J lost 0, with 6 bases in between. The CDR3 has 14 amino acids. The CDR3 DNA sequence: TGTGCCAGTAGTATAGAGCGGTTCTCCTACGAGCAGTACTTC. Translation: CASSIERFSYEQYF.

This chain joins TRBV4-2 and TRBJ2-7, with 9 bases fitting TRBD1. CDR3 length equals 15 residues. Trimming removed 3 bases from V and 5 bases from J; junction bases left unmatched: 8. Germline loops: CDR1 LGHNA, CDR2 YNFKEQ. DNA of the CDR3: TGTGCCAGCAGCCAGGCCGGGACAGGGTCTAACGAGCAGTACTTC. It encodes CASSQAGTGSNEQYF.

The chain is built from TRBV7-2 and TRBJ2-7; the D is unclear. The CDR3 length is 13 residues. V was clipped by 7 bases and J by 2 bases, with 12 bases between them. Germline V gene sequence: CDR1 SGHTA, CDR2 FQGNSA. This CDR3 reads CASTEEITYEQYF. CDR3 coding DNA: TGTGCCAGCACTGAGGAGATTACCTACGAGCAGTACTTC.

The table lists this clone with a few counts. This chain connects TRBV3-1 (or the pseudogene TRBV3-2) to TRBJ1-4; D may be TRBD1 (6 bases). Germline loops: CDR1 LGHDT, CDR2 YNNKEL (reference sequence). Between the trimmed V and J ends, which lost 8 bases and 4 bases, there was a span of 11 bases. The CDR3 sequence is 13 residues long. The CDR3 reads CASGGEGNEKLFF. CDR3 in DNA: TGTGCCAGCGGGGGCGAGGGTAATGAAAAACTGTTTTTT.